These T cell receptor beta chains were read from a single sample in a study of OX40 agonist ivuxolimab in advanced cancers. Produced via immunoSEQ multiplex PCR; TCRdb's table is partial and in-frame only. The sample holds roughly 67,000 clones, approximately 88% seen once. Sequencing was performed on CD4+ or CD8+ T cells sorted from blood, taken in a trial of the OX40 agonist ivuxolimab. These TCRs come from an adult with an advanced solid tumor such as melanoma, head and neck, liver or kidney cancer. Both conserved end residues are part of each CDR3. Fields, in order: clone size, D gene, J gene, V gene, CDR3 protein, CDR3 DNA. A D gene is named only where the DNA matches it firmly. Clone size is given for some rows only: seen once, a few or many times, or a class if the clone is expanded.

clone_size: -
d_call: -
j_call: TRBJ1-2
v_call: TRBV29-1
cdr3_aa: CSVEDRGDYGYTF
cdr3_nt: TGCAGCGTTGAAGATAGAGGGGATTATGGCTACACCTTC

clone_size: -
d_call: -
j_call: TRBJ2-3
v_call: TRBV18
cdr3_aa: CASSPRIAVQTDTQYF
cdr3_nt: TGTGCCAGCTCACCAAGGATAGCGGTACAAACAGATACGCAGTATTTT

clone_size: -
d_call: -
j_call: TRBJ1-1
v_call: TRBV18
cdr3_aa: CARRFPPNTEAFF
cdr3_nt: TGTGCCAGAAGATTCCCTCCGAACACTGAAGCTTTCTTT

clone_size: -
d_call: -
j_call: TRBJ2-5
v_call: TRBV11-3
cdr3_aa: CASSLSRAEGTQYF
cdr3_nt: TGTGCCAGCAGCTTATCCCGGGCGGAGGGGACCCAGTACTTC

clone_size: -
d_call: -
j_call: TRBJ2-7
v_call: TRBV6-5
cdr3_aa: CASSYSGLDYEQYF
cdr3_nt: TGTGCCAGCAGTTACTCGGGACTTGACTACGAGCAGTACTTC

clone_size: few
d_call: TRBD1
j_call: TRBJ2-1
v_call: TRBV28
cdr3_aa: CASRGQGTFSGEQFF
cdr3_nt: TGTGCCAGCAGGGGACAGGGTACCTTCTCCGGTGAGCAGTTCTTC

clone_size: -
d_call: TRBD2
j_call: TRBJ2-3
v_call: TRBV10-3
cdr3_aa: CASVRGAGGPDTQYF
cdr3_nt: TGTGCCAGCGTCCGGGGCGCGGGGGGTCCTGATACGCAGTATTTT

clone_size: once
d_call: -
j_call: TRBJ1-2
v_call: TRBV19
cdr3_aa: CASSRRSYGYTF
cdr3_nt: TGTGCCAGTTCGAGAAGGAGCTATGGCTACACCTTC

clone_size: -
d_call: TRBD2
j_call: TRBJ2-3
v_call: TRBV28
cdr3_aa: CASSGGGKDTQYF
cdr3_nt: TGTGCCAGCAGCGGCGGGGGTAAAGATACGCAGTATTTT

clone_size: -
d_call: -
j_call: TRBJ1-4
v_call: TRBV10-3
cdr3_aa: CAIGEGGNEKLFF
cdr3_nt: TGTGCCATAGGCGAGGGCGGGAATGAAAAACTGTTTTTT

clone_size: -
d_call: -
j_call: TRBJ2-6
v_call: TRBV6-4
cdr3_aa: CASSPTGSGANVLTF
cdr3_nt: TGTGCCAGCAGCCCGACGGGATCTGGGGCCAACGTCCTGACTTTC

clone_size: -
d_call: -
j_call: TRBJ1-2
v_call: TRBV7-2
cdr3_aa: CASSFGGGQNYGYTF
cdr3_nt: TGTGCCAGCAGCTTCGGGGGAGGGCAGAACTATGGCTACACCTTC

clone_size: -
d_call: -
j_call: TRBJ2-6
v_call: TRBV6-6
cdr3_aa: CASSYGTSSGANVLTF
cdr3_nt: TGTGCCAGCAGTTACGGGACCAGCTCTGGGGCCAACGTCCTGACTTTC

clone_size: -
d_call: -
j_call: TRBJ2-7
v_call: TRBV5-6
cdr3_aa: CASNSSSYEQYF
cdr3_nt: TGTGCCAGCAACTCCAGCTCCTACGAGCAGTACTTC

clone_size: -
d_call: -
j_call: TRBJ1-2
v_call: TRBV27
cdr3_aa: CASSSRLYGYTF
cdr3_nt: TGTGCCAGCAGTTCCAGGCTTTATGGCTACACCTTC

clone_size: -
d_call: -
j_call: TRBJ2-2
v_call: TRBV10-3
cdr3_aa: CATNWNLINAGELFF
cdr3_nt: TGTGCCACGAATTGGAACCTTATAAACGCCGGGGAGCTGTTTTTT

clone_size: -
d_call: TRBD1
j_call: TRBJ1-2
v_call: TRBV5-1
cdr3_aa: CASSLEGTGLYGYTF
cdr3_nt: TGCGCCAGCAGCTTGGAAGGGACAGGGTTATATGGCTACACCTTC

clone_size: -
d_call: -
j_call: TRBJ1-2
v_call: TRBV27
cdr3_aa: CATLPGGGGGYTF
cdr3_nt: TGTGCCACCCTTCCCGGGGGTGGCGGTGGCTACACCTTC

clone_size: -
d_call: TRBD2
j_call: TRBJ2-3
v_call: TRBV18
cdr3_aa: CASSPSASGGTDTQYF
cdr3_nt: TGTGCCAGCTCACCTTCGGCTAGCGGAGGCACAGATACGCAGTATTTT

clone_size: -
d_call: TRBD2
j_call: TRBJ2-3
v_call: TRBV18
cdr3_aa: CASSPTSGTNTQYF
cdr3_nt: TGTGCCAGCTCACCCACTAGCGGGACTAATACGCAGTATTTT

clone_size: -
d_call: -
j_call: TRBJ1-3
v_call: TRBV6-5
cdr3_aa: CASRSETGNTIYF
cdr3_nt: TGTGCCAGCAGATCCGAGACTGGAAACACCATATATTTT

clone_size: -
d_call: -
j_call: TRBJ1-3
v_call: TRBV9
cdr3_aa: CASSVEFRKGNTIYF
cdr3_nt: TGTGCCAGCAGCGTAGAATTCCGGAAGGGAAACACCATATATTTT

clone_size: -
d_call: TRBD2
j_call: TRBJ2-3
v_call: TRBV7-3
cdr3_aa: CASSLTSGRASVTDTQYF
cdr3_nt: TGTGCCAGCAGCTTAACTAGCGGGAGGGCCAGTGTCACAGATACGCAGTATTTT

clone_size: -
d_call: -
j_call: TRBJ1-1
v_call: TRBV7-2
cdr3_aa: CASSLVRGRNTEAFF
cdr3_nt: TGTGCCAGCAGCTTAGTGAGGGGCCGGAACACTGAAGCTTTCTTT

clone_size: -
d_call: -
j_call: TRBJ1-1
v_call: TRBV7-9
cdr3_aa: CASSLGRGGNTEAFF
cdr3_nt: TGTGCCAGCAGCTTAGGTAGAGGGGGGAACACTGAAGCTTTCTTT

clone_size: -
d_call: TRBD1
j_call: TRBJ1-2
v_call: TRBV2
cdr3_aa: CASSKGQGASYTF
cdr3_nt: TGTGCCAGCAGTAAGGGACAGGGGGCGAGCTACACCTTC

clone_size: -
d_call: -
j_call: TRBJ1-4
v_call: TRBV7-9
cdr3_aa: CASSLRQTLNEKLFF
cdr3_nt: TGTGCCAGCAGCCTCAGACAGACCCTTAATGAAAAACTGTTTTTT

clone_size: -
d_call: -
j_call: TRBJ1-1
v_call: TRBV7-2
cdr3_aa: CASSLALGGYTEAFF
cdr3_nt: TGTGCCAGCAGCTTAGCGCTGGGGGGGTACACTGAAGCTTTCTTT

clone_size: -
d_call: -
j_call: TRBJ1-4
v_call: TRBV21-1
cdr3_aa: CASSISNGAKLFF
cdr3_nt: TGTGCCAGCAGCATCTCTAACGGGGCCAAACTGTTTTTT

clone_size: -
d_call: -
j_call: TRBJ1-1
v_call: TRBV28
cdr3_aa: CASTPGGRNTEAFF
cdr3_nt: TGTGCCAGCACCCCTGGGGGGCGGAACACTGAAGCTTTCTTT

clone_size: -
d_call: TRBD2
j_call: TRBJ2-3
v_call: TRBV10-3
cdr3_aa: CAISPGGSTDTQYF
cdr3_nt: TGTGCCATCAGCCCCGGGGGGAGCACAGATACGCAGTATTTT

clone_size: -
d_call: -
j_call: TRBJ1-1
v_call: TRBV7-9
cdr3_aa: CASSLLQNTEAFF
cdr3_nt: TGTGCCAGCAGCTTACTCCAGAACACTGAAGCTTTCTTT

clone_size: -
d_call: -
j_call: TRBJ2-3
v_call: TRBV11-2
cdr3_aa: CASSLDRGSADTQYF
cdr3_nt: TGTGCCAGCAGCTTAGATCGGGGCTCCGCAGATACGCAGTATTTT

clone_size: -
d_call: TRBD1
j_call: TRBJ2-1
v_call: TRBV9
cdr3_aa: CASSEPSDRGLYNEQFF
cdr3_nt: TGTGCCAGCAGCGAGCCCTCCGACAGGGGTCTCTACAATGAGCAGTTCTTC

clone_size: -
d_call: TRBD2
j_call: TRBJ2-3
v_call: TRBV29-1
cdr3_aa: CSVEGGFGRGSTDTQYF
cdr3_nt: TGCAGCGTTGAAGGAGGCTTCGGGAGGGGCAGCACAGATACGCAGTATTTT

clone_size: -
d_call: -
j_call: TRBJ2-3
v_call: TRBV28
cdr3_aa: CASTEGTDTQYF
cdr3_nt: TGTGCCAGCACGGAGGGGACAGATACGCAGTATTTT

clone_size: -
d_call: -
j_call: TRBJ1-5
v_call: TRBV5-1
cdr3_aa: CASSLGTEVNQPQHF
cdr3_nt: TGCGCCAGCAGCTTGGGGACAGAGGTGAATCAGCCCCAGCATTTT

clone_size: -
d_call: -
j_call: TRBJ2-1
v_call: TRBV5-1
cdr3_aa: CASEPLFFRGGNNEQFF
cdr3_nt: TGCGCCAGTGAGCCCCTGTTTTTTAGGGGAGGAAACAATGAGCAGTTCTTC